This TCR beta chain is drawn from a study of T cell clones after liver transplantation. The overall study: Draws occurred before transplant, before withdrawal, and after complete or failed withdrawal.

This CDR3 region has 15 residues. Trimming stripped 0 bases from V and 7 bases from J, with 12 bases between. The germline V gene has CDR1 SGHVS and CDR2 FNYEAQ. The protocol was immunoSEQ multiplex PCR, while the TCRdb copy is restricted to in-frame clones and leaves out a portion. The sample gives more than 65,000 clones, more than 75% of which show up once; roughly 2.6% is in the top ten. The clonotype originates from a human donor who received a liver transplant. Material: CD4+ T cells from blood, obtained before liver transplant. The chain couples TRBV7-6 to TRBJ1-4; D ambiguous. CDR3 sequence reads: CASSLAVGDGEKLFF. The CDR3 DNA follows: TGTGCCAGCAGCTTAGCAGTTGGGGATGGTGAAAAACTGTTTTTT.